This TCR beta chain is from a study of cytomegalovirus exposure and HLA in healthy donors. Study details: Unique TCRs from HLA-typed donors, 85 million to 100 million of them, were held in an early data release. Study-level findings and limits: CMV serostatus was the sole immune exposure information available. Some public TCRs appeared in many individuals, while most sequences were rare.

Regarding this clone: Its antigen is as yet unknown.

Both 60 Vbeta primers and 13 Jbeta primers went into the PCR. Original processing methods: The authors later counted roughly 76 million unique TCR beta chains, approximately 10 million of them shared. Some clones are missing from TCRdb's copy, which holds only in-frame ones; the method was immunoSEQ multiplex PCR. V, J and clone size are taken as reported in that table, and D and trimming were inferred from the DNA itself. The repertoire holds more than 95,000 clones, with roughly three fifths as singletons. There are 19 residues in the CDR3. J was trimmed by 0 bases and V by 1 base; bases with no gene match: 12. The germline V gene encodes CDR1 LNHNV and CDR2 YYDKDF (reference sequence).

The V gene is TRBV15, the J gene TRBJ1-5; 7 bases map to TRBD1. The TCR originated in a woman between 40 and 50 years old in good health and CMV-seropositive. The sequenced sample consisted of PBMCs. The CDR3 loop reads CATSRAGPTGTASNQPQHF. The CDR3 bases are TGTGCCACCAGCAGAGCCGGTCCTACCGGGACAGCTAGCAATCAGCCCCAGCATTTT. The full variable domain, in which reference TRBV15 and TRBJ1-5 provide the parts outside the CDR3, is DAMVIQNPRYQVTQFGKPVTLSCSQTLNHNVMYWYQQKSSQAPKLLFHYYDKDFNNEADTPDNFQSRRPNTSFCFLDIRSPGLGDTAMYLCATSRAGPTGTASNQPQHFGDGTRLSIL.